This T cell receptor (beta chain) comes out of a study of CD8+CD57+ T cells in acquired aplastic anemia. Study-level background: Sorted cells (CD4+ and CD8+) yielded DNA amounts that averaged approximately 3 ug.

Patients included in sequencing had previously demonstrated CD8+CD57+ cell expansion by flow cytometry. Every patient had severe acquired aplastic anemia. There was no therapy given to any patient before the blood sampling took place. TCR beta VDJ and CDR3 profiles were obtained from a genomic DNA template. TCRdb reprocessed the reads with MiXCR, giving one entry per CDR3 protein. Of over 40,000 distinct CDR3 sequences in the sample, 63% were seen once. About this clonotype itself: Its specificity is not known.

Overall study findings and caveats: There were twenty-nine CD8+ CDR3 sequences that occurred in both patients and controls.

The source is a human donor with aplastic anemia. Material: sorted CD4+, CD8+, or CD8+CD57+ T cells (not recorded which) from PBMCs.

The CDR3 nucleotides are TGTGCCAGCAGCGTACTCTCCCAGGGGGGAAACAATGAGCAGTTCTTC. Protein product: CASSVLSQGGNNEQFF. The V call is TRBV9, the J call TRBJ2-1, with TRBD1 as a possible D gene (7 bases). The CDR3 sequence is 16 residues long. Germline V gene sequence: CDR1 SGDLS, CDR2 YYNGEE. V was cut by 1 base and J by 5 bases, with 16 bases left in between.